The 20 T cell receptor beta chains below come from one sample, sequenced in a study of cytomegalovirus exposure and HLA in healthy donors. This PCR relied on a set of 60 Vbeta primers and 13 Jbeta primers. TCRdb's copy holds only in-frame clones and misses some; the assay was immunoSEQ multiplex PCR. The sample has about 150,000 clones, 80% seen once. Sequencing was carried out using PBMCs. The receptors come from a man aged 25 to 40 in good health and CMV-seropositive.

The chain couples TRBV5-1 to TRBJ2-1; 7 bases match TRBD2. There are 16 residues in the CDR3. Germline values: CDR1 SGHRS, CDR2 YFSETQ. V was pared by 0 bases and J by 7 bases, with 10 bases of the junction left unmatched. Written as DNA, the CDR3 is TGCGCCAGCAGCTTGGAATCCCGGACTAGAATGAATGAGCAGTTCTTC. Translated, it gives CASSLESRTRMNEQFF.

This clone was detected only a few times. The chain recombines TRBV7-3 with TRBJ2-2; 9 bases agree with TRBD1. The CDR3 has 14 residues. Germline assignment: CDR1 SGHTA and CDR2 FQGTGA. V was clipped by 4 bases and J by 7 bases; unmatched bases: 4. The CDR3: CASSWTGADGELFF. CDR3 coding DNA: TGTGCCAGCAGCTGGACAGGGGCGGACGGGGAGCTGTTTTTT.

In its sample, this clone was seen once. This chain links TRBV6-5 with TRBJ2-1, with TRBD2 matching 11 bases. Germline assignment: CDR1 MNHEY and CDR2 SVGAGI. The CDR3 extends over 15 amino acids. The trim removed 6 bases at V and 8 bases at J, leaving 9 bases unmatched. The CDR3 loop is CASSSLLAGEDEQFF. CDR3 in DNA: TGTGCCAGCAGCTCCCTACTAGCGGGAGAGGATGAGCAGTTCTTC.

This chain connects TRBV11-3 to TRBJ2-5; the match to TRBD1 covers 7 bases. With 5 bases clipped from V and 5 bases from J, the junction kept 11 bases outside the gene matches. This CDR3 has 15 residues. The germline V gene encodes CDR1 SGHNT and CDR2 YENEEA. The CDR3 DNA sequence: TGTGCCAGCAGCCCTGGACAGGATCGCGTGGAGACCCAGTACTTC. As protein: CASSPGQDRVETQYF.

The V call is TRBV9, the J call TRBJ2-7, with D tentatively TRBD2 (5 bases). Trimming removed 0 bases at V and 5 bases at J, with 21 bases between. This CDR3 contains 17 residues. In germline, CDR1 is SGDLS, CDR2 YYNGEE. The CDR3 DNA reads as TGTGCCAGCAGCGTAGGTGACTTCTATAATCGGGGTGACGAGCAGTACTTC. Translated: CASSVGDFYNRGDEQYF.

This clone has a handful of counts. V gene TRBV9 combines with J gene TRBJ2-3, with 8 bases lining up with TRBD2. Trimming removed 3 bases from V and 2 bases from J; junction bases left unmatched: 5. There are 15 residues in the CDR3. Germline loops: CDR1 SGDLS, CDR2 YYNGEE. The CDR3 is CASSGVSGITDTQYF. CDR3 in DNA: TGTGCCAGCAGCGGGGTTAGCGGGATCACAGATACGCAGTATTTT.

The chain is built from TRBV5-1 and TRBJ2-7; a possible D gene is TRBD1 (6 bases). This CDR3 is built from 15 residues. The germline V gene has CDR1 SGHRS and CDR2 YFSETQ. With 4 bases removed from V and 7 bases from J, the gap between germline ends came to 21 bases. The CDR3 sequence is CASSQESPGVTEQYF. The CDR3 DNA reads TGCGCCAGCAGCCAAGAATCGCCAGGGGTTACTGAGCAGTACTTC. Full variable domain (missing parts from reference TRBV5-1 and TRBJ2-7): KAGVTQTPRYLIKTRGQQVTLSCSPISGHRSVSWYQQTPGQGLQFLFEYFSETQRNKGNFPGRFSGRQFSNSRSEMNVSTLELGDSALYLCASSQESPGVTEQYFGPGTRLTVT.

This chain's CDR3 is CASSFLARSSYNEQFF. In nucleotides, the CDR3 is TGTGCCAGCAGTTTTCTAGCCCGGAGCTCCTACAATGAGCAGTTCTTC. The chain links TRBV27 to TRBJ2-1; D might be TRBD2 (5 bases). CDR1 MNHEY and CDR2 SMNVEV come from the germline V gene (reference sequence). Trimming shortened V by 3 bases and J by 0 bases, and 12 bases separated the two germline ends. The CDR3 runs 16 residues.

This clone was counted once. The sample has other DNA sequences that encode this CDR3 too. The V and J genes are TRBV28 and TRBJ2-5; TRBD1 matches at 10 bases. Trimming at V came to 6 bases and at J to 3 bases, leaving 7 bases not matched to a gene. This CDR3 spans 15 amino acids. The germline V gene encodes CDR1 MDHEN and CDR2 SYDVKM. CDR3 coding DNA: TGTGCCAGCAGCAGTCCGGGACAGGGGAAAGAGACCCAGTACTTC. It encodes CASSSPGQGKETQYF.

The CDR3: CASSSAGTGFEKLFF. Here the CDR3 DNA reads TGTGCCAGCAGCTCAGCCGGGACAGGGTTTGAAAAACTGTTTTTT. This chain links TRBV7-8 with TRBJ1-4; 9 bases fit TRBD1. The V gene's germline CDR1 is SGHVS and CDR2 FQNEAQ. With V trimmed by 4 bases and J by 7 bases, 7 bases remained unmatched. This CDR3 has 15 amino acids.

This clone was seen a handful of times. The chain has TRBV2 and TRBJ2-1; 7 bases fit TRBD2. Trimming cost V 3 bases and J 3 bases; bases outside gene matches: 5. The CDR3 totals 15 residues. CDR1 is SNHLY, CDR2 FYNNEI, per germline. CDR3 coding DNA: TGTGCCAGCAGTGACGCCGGGACTATCTACAATGAGCAGTTCTTC. Its translation: CASSDAGTIYNEQFF.

The chain joins TRBV28 to TRBJ2-2; 12 bases line up with TRBD2. Germline V gives CDR1 MDHEN, CDR2 SYDVKM. The CDR3 is 16 residues long. The ends lost 5 bases at V and 5 bases at J; junction bases unmatched: 6. This chain's CDR3 is CASSQTSGGRTGELFF. In nucleotides, the CDR3 is TGTGCCAGCAGTCAGACTAGCGGGGGACGGACCGGGGAGCTGTTTTTT.

This sequence joins TRBV29-1 and TRBJ2-2, with 10 nucleotides matching TRBD2. Germline V gene sequence: CDR1 SQVTM, CDR2 ANQGSEA. With 2 bases clipped from V and 6 bases from J, the junction kept 9 bases outside the gene matches. The CDR3 runs 16 residues. The CDR3 is CSVEKREGRASGELFF. CDR3 DNA: TGCAGCGTTGAAAAGCGGGAGGGCCGGGCGTCCGGGGAGCTGTTTTTT.

The V and J genes are TRBV7-2 and TRBJ2-5; D may be TRBD1 (6 bases). Germline CDR1 SGHTA, CDR2 FQGNSA. This CDR3 contains 14 residues. Deletions cut 5 bases from V and 2 bases from J, with 12 bases between. CDR3 loop: CASSRPGQQETQYF. The CDR3 coding sequence is TGTGCCAGCAGCCGCCCCGGACAGCAAGAGACCCAGTACTTC.

This chain links TRBV4-2 with TRBJ2-7, with D perhaps matching TRBD2 (6 bases). CDR3 length: 13 residues. Germline CDR1 and CDR2: LGHNA and YNFKEQ. V was shortened by 1 base and J by 2 bases, with 6 bases between the two germline ends. The CDR3 DNA reads as TGTGCCAGCAGCCAAGGACTAGCCTACGAGCAGTACTTC. Translated, it gives CASSQGLAYEQYF.

The rearrangement joins TRBV5-6 to TRBJ2-2; TRBD1 aligns across 10 bases. V lost 2 bases, J lost 1 base, and 8 bases stayed unmatched. The CDR3 is 18 amino acids. Germline V gene data show CDR1 as SGHDT and CDR2 as YYEEEE. The CDR3 loop is CASSFGTGARWNTGELFF. As DNA, the CDR3 is TGTGCCAGCAGCTTCGGGACAGGGGCACGGTGGAACACCGGGGAGCTGTTTTTT.

The V call is TRBV29-1, the J call TRBJ2-3; 11 nucleotides agree with TRBD2. J lost 4 bases, V lost 6 bases, and 3 bases had no gene match. The V gene's germline CDR1 is SQVTM and CDR2 ANQGSEA. The CDR3 spans 13 residues. CDR3 DNA: TGCAGCGTCGGGACTAGCGGTTCAGATACGCAGTATTTT. It encodes CSVGTSGSDTQYF.

This clone appeared a single time. A read error may account for a junction end that differs from germline. This sequence joins TRBV7-9 and TRBJ2-1; 12 nucleotides line up with TRBD2. The germline V gene encodes CDR1 SEHNR and CDR2 FQNEAQ (reference sequence). This CDR3 contains 18 residues. In nucleotides, the CDR3 is TGTTCCAGCAGCCTCGGACTAGCGGGAATGAGCTCCTACAATGAGCAGTTCTTC. It is translated as CSSSLGLAGMSSYNEQFF.

This chain connects TRBV4-2 to TRBJ2-7; 8 bases line up with TRBD2. The germline V gene has CDR1 LGHNA and CDR2 YNFKEQ. The CDR3 length is 14 residues. V lost 3 bases to trimming and J lost 1 base; unmatched junction nucleotides: 2. CDR3 DNA sequence: TGTGCCAGCAGCCAGGGACTAGGATCCTACGAGCAGTACTTC. It is translated as CASSQGLGSYEQYF.

This clone has just one count. The V call is TRBV11-3, the J call TRBJ2-5, with D possibly being TRBD1 (7 bases). Trimming took 4 bases from V and 7 from J, leaving 16 bases between them. The CDR3 loop spans 14 amino acids. Germline values: CDR1 SGHNT, CDR2 YENEEA. The CDR3 nucleotides are TGTGCCAGCAGCTCGGAGGGGGCCGGGGGGACCCAGTACTTC. Its protein is CASSSEGAGGTQYF.